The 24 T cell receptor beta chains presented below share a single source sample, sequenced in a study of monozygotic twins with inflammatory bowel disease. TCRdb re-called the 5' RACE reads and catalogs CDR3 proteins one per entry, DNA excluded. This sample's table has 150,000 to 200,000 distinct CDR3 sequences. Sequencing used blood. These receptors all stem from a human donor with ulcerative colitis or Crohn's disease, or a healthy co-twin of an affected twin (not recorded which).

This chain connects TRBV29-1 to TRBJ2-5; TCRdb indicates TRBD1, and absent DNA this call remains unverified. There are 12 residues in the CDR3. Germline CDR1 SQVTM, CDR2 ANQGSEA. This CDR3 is CSVRGTGETQYF.

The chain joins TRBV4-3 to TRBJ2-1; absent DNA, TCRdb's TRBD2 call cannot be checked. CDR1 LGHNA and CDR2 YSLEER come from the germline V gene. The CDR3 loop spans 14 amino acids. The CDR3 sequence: CASSERPVGNEQFF.

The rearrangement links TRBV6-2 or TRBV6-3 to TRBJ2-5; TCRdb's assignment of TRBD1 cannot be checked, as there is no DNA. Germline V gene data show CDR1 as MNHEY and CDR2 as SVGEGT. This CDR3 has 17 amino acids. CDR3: CASSYSPGVGTPETQYF.

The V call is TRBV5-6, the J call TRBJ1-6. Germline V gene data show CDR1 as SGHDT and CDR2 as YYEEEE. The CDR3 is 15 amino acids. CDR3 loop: CASSLVGPGYSPLHF.

CDR3 in amino acids: CASSTYWRGSTDTQYF. The chain carries TRBV7-2 and TRBJ2-3; TCRdb returns TRBD2, unconfirmable since there is no DNA. This CDR3 has 16 amino acids. Germline CDR1 and CDR2: SGHTA and FQGNSA.

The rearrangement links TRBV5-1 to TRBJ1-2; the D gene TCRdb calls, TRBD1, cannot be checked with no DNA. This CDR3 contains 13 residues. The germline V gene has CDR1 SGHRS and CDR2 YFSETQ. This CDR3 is CASSFGTAYGYTF.

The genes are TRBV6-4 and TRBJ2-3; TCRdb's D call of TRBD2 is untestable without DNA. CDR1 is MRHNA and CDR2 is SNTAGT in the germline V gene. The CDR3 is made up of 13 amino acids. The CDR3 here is CASSETITDTQYF.

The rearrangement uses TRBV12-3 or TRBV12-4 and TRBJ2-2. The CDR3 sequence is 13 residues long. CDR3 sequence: CASSSLSTGELFF.

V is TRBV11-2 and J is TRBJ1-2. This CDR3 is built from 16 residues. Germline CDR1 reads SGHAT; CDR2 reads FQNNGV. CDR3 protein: CASSLDRKGTSYGYTF. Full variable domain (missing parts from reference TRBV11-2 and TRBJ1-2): EAGVAQSPRYKIIEKRQSVAFWCNPISGHATLYWYQQILGQGPKLLIQFQNNGVVDDSQLPKDRFSAERLKGVDSTLKIQPAKLEDSAVYLCASSLDRKGTSYGYTFGSGTRLTVV.

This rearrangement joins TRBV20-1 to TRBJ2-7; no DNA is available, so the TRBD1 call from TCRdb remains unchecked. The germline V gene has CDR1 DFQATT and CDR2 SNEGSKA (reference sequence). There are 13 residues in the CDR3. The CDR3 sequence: CSARRDRDYEQYF.

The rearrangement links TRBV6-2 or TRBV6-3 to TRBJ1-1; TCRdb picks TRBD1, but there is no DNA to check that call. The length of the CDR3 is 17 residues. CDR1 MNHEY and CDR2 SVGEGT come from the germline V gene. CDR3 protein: CASSYSSPGGLNTEAFF.

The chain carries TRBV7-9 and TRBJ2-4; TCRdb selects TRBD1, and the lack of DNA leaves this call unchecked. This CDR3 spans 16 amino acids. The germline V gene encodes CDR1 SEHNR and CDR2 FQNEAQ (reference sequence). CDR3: CASSPGTGGVKNIQYF.

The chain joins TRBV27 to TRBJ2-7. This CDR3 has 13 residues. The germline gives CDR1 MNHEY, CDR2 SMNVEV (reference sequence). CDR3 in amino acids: CASSLGLSYEQYF.

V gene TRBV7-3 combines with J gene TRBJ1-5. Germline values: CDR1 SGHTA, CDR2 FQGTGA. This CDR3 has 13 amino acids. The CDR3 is CASSLKEGGPQHF.

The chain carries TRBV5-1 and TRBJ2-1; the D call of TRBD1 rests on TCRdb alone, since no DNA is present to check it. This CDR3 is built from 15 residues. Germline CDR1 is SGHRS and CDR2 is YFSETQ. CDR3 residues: CASTRTARGGDEQFF.

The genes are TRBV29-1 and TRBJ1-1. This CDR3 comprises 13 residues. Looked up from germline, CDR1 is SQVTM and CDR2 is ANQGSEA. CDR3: CSVESGFETEAFF. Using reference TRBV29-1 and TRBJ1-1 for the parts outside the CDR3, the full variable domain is SAVISQKPSRDICQRGTSLTIQCQVDSQVTMMFWYRQQPGQSLTLIATANQGSEATYESGFVIDKFPISRPNLTFSTLTVSNMSPEDSSIYLCSVESGFETEAFFGQGTRLTVV.

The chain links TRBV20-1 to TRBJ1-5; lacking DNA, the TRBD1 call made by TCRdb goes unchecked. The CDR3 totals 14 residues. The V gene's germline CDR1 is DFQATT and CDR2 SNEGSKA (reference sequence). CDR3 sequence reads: CSAGGARSNQPQHF.

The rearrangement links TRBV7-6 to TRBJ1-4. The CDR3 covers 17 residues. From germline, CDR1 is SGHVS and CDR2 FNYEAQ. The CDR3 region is CASSLGRLGNSDEKLFF.

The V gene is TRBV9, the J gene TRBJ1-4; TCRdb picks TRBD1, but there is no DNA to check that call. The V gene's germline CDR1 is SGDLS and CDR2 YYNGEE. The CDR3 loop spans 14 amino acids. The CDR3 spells CASSAEQGNEKLFF.

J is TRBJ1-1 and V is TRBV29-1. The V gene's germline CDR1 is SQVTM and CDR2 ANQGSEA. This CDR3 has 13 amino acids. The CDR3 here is CSVVPQAEVKAFF.

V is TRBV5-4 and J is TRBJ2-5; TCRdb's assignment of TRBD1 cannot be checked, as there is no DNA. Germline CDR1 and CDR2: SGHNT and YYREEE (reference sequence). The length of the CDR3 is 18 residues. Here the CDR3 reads CASSLRPPVTGWRETQYF.

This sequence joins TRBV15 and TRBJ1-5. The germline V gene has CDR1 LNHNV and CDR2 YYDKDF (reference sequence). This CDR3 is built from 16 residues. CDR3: CATSRDGRNSNQPQHF. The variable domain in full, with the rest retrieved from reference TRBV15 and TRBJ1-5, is DAMVIQNPRYQVTQFGKPVTLSCSQTLNHNVMYWYQQKSSQAPKLLFHYYDKDFNNEADTPDNFQSRRPNTSFCFLDIRSPGLGDTAMYLCATSRDGRNSNQPQHFGDGTRLSIL.

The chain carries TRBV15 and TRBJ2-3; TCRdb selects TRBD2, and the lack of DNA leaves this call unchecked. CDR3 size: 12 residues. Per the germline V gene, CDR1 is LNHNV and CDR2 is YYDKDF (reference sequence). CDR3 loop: CATSRRDHTQYF.

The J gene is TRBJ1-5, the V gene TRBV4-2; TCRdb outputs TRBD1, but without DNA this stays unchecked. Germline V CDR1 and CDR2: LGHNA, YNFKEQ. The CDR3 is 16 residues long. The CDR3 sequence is CASSQDGTGNHQPQHF.